A selection of T cell receptor beta chains follows, all from one sample in a study of neoadjuvant anti-PD-1 for oral cavity cancer. The data were produced by immunoSEQ multiplex PCR, yet TCRdb's version contains in-frame clones alone and is incomplete. This sample has about 10,000 clones, with 55% to 65% found just once. Sequencing used tumor tissue, obtained after nivolumab (anti-PD-1) treatment. The receptors were gathered from a person between 40 and 79 years old with oral cavity squamous cell carcinoma. Both conserved end residues are part of each CDR3. Fields, in order: J gene, V gene, D gene, clone size, CDR3 protein, CDR3 DNA. D genes are given only for firm matches. Clone size, where shown, is once, few, many, or a class for clones that have expanded.

j_call: TRBJ1-1; v_call: TRBV29-1; d_call: -; clone_size: -; cdr3_aa: CSVATTGPFRDTEAFF; cdr3_nt: TGCAGCGTGGCGACAACCGGACCTTTTCGGGACACTGAAGCTTTCTTT
j_call: TRBJ2-1; v_call: TRBV6-1; d_call: TRBD2; clone_size: -; cdr3_aa: CASSEIAGGGYEQFF; cdr3_nt: TGTGCCAGCAGTGAAATAGCGGGAGGAGGCTATGAGCAGTTCTTC
j_call: TRBJ2-5; v_call: TRBV4-2; d_call: TRBD2; clone_size: -; cdr3_aa: CASSQELAGDQETQYF; cdr3_nt: TGTGCCAGCAGCCAAGAACTAGCGGGGGATCAAGAGACCCAGTACTTC
j_call: TRBJ2-1; v_call: TRBV28; d_call: TRBD1; clone_size: -; cdr3_aa: CASSSIGQGYNEQFF; cdr3_nt: TGTGCCAGCAGTTCCATCGGACAGGGCTACAATGAGCAGTTCTTC
j_call: TRBJ1-1; v_call: TRBV7-9; d_call: TRBD1; clone_size: -; cdr3_aa: CASSFYQGAEAFF; cdr3_nt: TGTGCCAGCAGCTTCTACCAGGGGGCTGAAGCTTTCTTT
j_call: TRBJ2-7; v_call: TRBV7-3; d_call: TRBD2; clone_size: -; cdr3_aa: CASSLTSGRLFYEQYF; cdr3_nt: TGTGCCAGCAGCTTAACTAGCGGGAGACTTTTCTACGAGCAGTACTTC
j_call: TRBJ2-5; v_call: TRBV5-1; d_call: -; clone_size: -; cdr3_aa: CASSSGSAETQYF; cdr3_nt: TGCGCCAGCAGCTCAGGGAGTGCGGAGACCCAGTACTTC
j_call: TRBJ1-2; v_call: TRBV6-1; d_call: -; clone_size: once; cdr3_aa: CASLGGATPGGYTF; cdr3_nt: TGTGCCAGCTTGGGTGGGGCCACTCCCGGAGGCTACACCTTC
j_call: TRBJ1-2; v_call: TRBV6-1; d_call: -; clone_size: few; cdr3_aa: CASMKDPFYGYTF; cdr3_nt: TGTGCCAGCATGAAGGACCCTTTCTATGGCTACACCTTC
j_call: TRBJ1-2; v_call: TRBV6-5; d_call: -; clone_size: -; cdr3_aa: CASSYGGNGYTF; cdr3_nt: TGTGCCAGCAGTTACGGAGGGAATGGCTACACCTTC
j_call: TRBJ1-1; v_call: TRBV28; d_call: -; clone_size: few; cdr3_aa: CAISAKKAFF; cdr3_nt: TGTGCCATCTCGGCGAAGAAAGCTTTCTTT
j_call: TRBJ2-7; v_call: TRBV5-1; d_call: -; clone_size: -; cdr3_aa: CASSLGRTSYEQYF; cdr3_nt: TGCGCCAGCAGCTTGGGCAGGACCTCCTACGAGCAGTACTTT
j_call: TRBJ2-3; v_call: TRBV23-1; d_call: TRBD1; clone_size: -; cdr3_aa: CASSQSCRPTGPSTDTQYF; cdr3_nt: TGCGCCAGCAGTCAATCTTGTAGGCCGACAGGGCCTAGCACAGATACGCAGTATTTT
j_call: TRBJ2-3; v_call: TRBV5-4; d_call: -; clone_size: -; cdr3_aa: CASSLKGIDTQYF; cdr3_nt: TGTGCCAGCAGCTTGAAAGGAATAGATACGCAGTATTTT
j_call: TRBJ1-2; v_call: TRBV2; d_call: -; clone_size: -; cdr3_aa: CASNRLGEGGYTF; cdr3_nt: TGTGCCAGCAATAGACTGGGTGAAGGAGGCTACACCTTC
j_call: TRBJ1-1; v_call: TRBV7-9; d_call: TRBD1; clone_size: -; cdr3_aa: CASSGPGTGMNTEAFF; cdr3_nt: TGTGCCAGCAGCGGTCCCGGGACAGGAATGAACACTGAAGCTTTCTTT
j_call: TRBJ2-2; v_call: TRBV5-6; d_call: TRBD2; clone_size: -; cdr3_aa: CASSPGAGDTGELFF; cdr3_nt: TGTGCCAGCAGCCCTGGAGCGGGAGACACCGGGGAGCTGTTTTTT
j_call: TRBJ2-7; v_call: TRBV28; d_call: TRBD1; clone_size: -; cdr3_aa: CASRIPGQGYEQYF; cdr3_nt: TGTGCCAGCAGAATACCGGGACAGGGCTACGAGCAGTACTTC
j_call: TRBJ2-3; v_call: TRBV5-1; d_call: -; clone_size: -; cdr3_aa: CASSPGLTYYTDTQYF; cdr3_nt: TGCGCCAGCAGCCCAGGACTTACCTATTACACAGATACGCAGTATTTT
j_call: TRBJ2-2; v_call: TRBV11-2; d_call: -; clone_size: -; cdr3_aa: CASSPSRELFF; cdr3_nt: TGTGCCAGCAGCCCCTCCCGGGAGCTGTTTTTT
j_call: TRBJ2-7; v_call: TRBV7-9; d_call: -; clone_size: -; cdr3_aa: CASSLSSSYEQYF; cdr3_nt: TGTGCCAGCAGCTTGAGCAGCTCCTACGAGCAGTACTTC
j_call: TRBJ2-1; v_call: TRBV7-3; d_call: -; clone_size: -; cdr3_aa: CASSPQRGLGPNEQFF; cdr3_nt: TGTGCCAGCAGCCCTCAAAGAGGGCTTGGTCCAAATGAGCAGTTCTTC
j_call: TRBJ1-2; v_call: TRBV28; d_call: -; clone_size: few; cdr3_aa: CASSLYGLYYGYTF; cdr3_nt: TGTGCCAGCAGTTTATACGGGCTCTACTATGGCTACACCTTC
j_call: TRBJ1-2; v_call: TRBV27; d_call: TRBD1; clone_size: -; cdr3_aa: CATSNRGRENGYTF; cdr3_nt: TGTGCCACCTCGAACAGGGGGCGAGAGAATGGCTACACCTTC
j_call: TRBJ1-2; v_call: TRBV6-1; d_call: -; clone_size: -; cdr3_aa: CASSRSDYGYTF; cdr3_nt: TGTGCCAGCAGTCGATCAGACTATGGCTACACCTTC
j_call: TRBJ2-2; v_call: TRBV19; d_call: TRBD2; clone_size: once; cdr3_aa: CAAQSGRAVGELFF; cdr3_nt: TGTGCCGCCCAAAGCGGGAGGGCCGTCGGGGAGCTGTTTTTT
j_call: TRBJ1-2; v_call: TRBV28; d_call: -; clone_size: -; cdr3_aa: CASSLMIGYGYTF; cdr3_nt: TGTGCCAGCAGTTTAATGATAGGCTATGGCTACACCTTC
j_call: TRBJ2-2; v_call: TRBV7-8; d_call: TRBD2; clone_size: -; cdr3_aa: CASSASSGSMWTGELFF; cdr3_nt: TGTGCCAGCAGCGCCTCTAGCGGGAGTATGTGGACCGGGGAGCTGTTTTTT
j_call: TRBJ2-2; v_call: TRBV7-9; d_call: -; clone_size: -; cdr3_aa: CASSPRALNTGELFF; cdr3_nt: TGTGCCAGCAGCCCTCGGGCCTTGAACACCGGGGAGCTGTTTTTT
j_call: TRBJ2-1; v_call: TRBV5-1; d_call: -; clone_size: -; cdr3_aa: CASSLIRSGRSYNEQFF; cdr3_nt: TGCGCCAGCAGCTTGATTAGGTCAGGACGCTCCTACAATGAGCAGTTCTTC